These 2 T cell receptor beta chains were sequenced from one sample in a study of blood T cell repertoires in COVID-19. Measured with immunoSEQ multiplex PCR; TCRdb has only the in-frame clones, and not every one. Counted here are approximately 210,000 clones, around 80% occurring once; the ten biggest clones make up around 17%. Sequences were obtained from PBMCs or T cells enriched from blood (not recorded which). The source is a woman in her forties or fifties with acute COVID-19.

The V call is TRBV7-2, the J call TRBJ1-5; D not resolved. V lost 1 base and J lost 7, with 17 bases in between. This CDR3 has 16 residues. Germline CDR1 reads SGHTA; CDR2 reads FQGNSA. DNA of the CDR3: TGTGCCAGCAGCTTAGAGGCGGCAGTTGTGCGCCAGCCCCAGCATTTT. Protein: CASSLEAAVVRQPQHF.

The rearrangement links TRBV6-5 to TRBJ1-3; a weak D match, TRBD1 (5 bases). Germline V gene lookup returns CDR1 MNHEY and CDR2 SVGAGI. V dropped 0 bases and J dropped 3 bases, with 9 bases sitting between them. The CDR3 spans 15 residues. As DNA, the CDR3 is TGTGCCAGCAGTTACTCCCGGGACTTTGGAAACACCATATATTTT. Protein product: CASSYSRDFGNTIYF.